One and the same sample provided the 28 T cell receptor beta chains below, sequenced in a study of blood T cell repertoires in COVID-19. Libraries were prepared by immunoSEQ multiplex PCR; TCRdb keeps only in-frame clonotypes and omits some of them. Here the sample spans about 220,000 clones, approximately 92% being singletons. The material sequenced was PBMCs or T cells enriched from blood (not recorded which). These receptors all stem from a woman between 18 and 29 years old in a cohort exposed to, infected with or recovered from COVID-19 (not recorded which).

This chain links TRBV25-1 with TRBJ1-2, with 7 bases identical to TRBD1. This CDR3 spans 14 amino acids. V dropped 4 bases and J dropped 2; count of bases not matched to a gene: 4. Per germline, CDR1 MGHDK and CDR2 SYGVNS. Written as DNA, the CDR3 is TGTGCCAGCAGTGTGGACAGGCTGAACTATGGCTACACCTTC. It specifies CASSVDRLNYGYTF.

Comment on this clone: Other DNA sequences in the same sample also yield this CDR3. For the CDR3, the DNA is TGTGCCAGCTCACCCGACAGGGGTGGAACTGAAGCTTTCTTT. Translated: CASSPDRGGTEAFF. The chain joins TRBV18 to TRBJ1-1; 8 bases fit TRBD1. In germline, CDR1 is KGHSH, CDR2 LQKENI. The CDR3 length is 14 residues. Trimming removed 3 bases from V and 5 bases from J; junction bases left unmatched: 5. Variable domain in full (rest from reference TRBV18 and TRBJ1-1): NAGVMQNPRHLVRRRGQEARLRCSPMKGHSHVYWYRQLPEEGLKFMVYLQKENIIDESGMPKERFSAEFPKEGPSILRIQQVVRGDSAAYFCASSPDRGGTEAFFGQGTRLTVV.

In its sample, this clone was seen many times. The chain employs TRBV5-4 and TRBJ2-1; 8 nucleotides line up with TRBD2. The CDR3 runs 15 residues. V was pared by 5 bases and J by 5 bases, with 9 bases of the junction left unmatched. Germline V gene lookup returns CDR1 SGHNT and CDR2 YYREEE (reference sequence). In DNA form, the CDR3 reads TGTGCCAGCAGTCCTCGGGGGGGACAAAACAATGAGCAGTTCTTC. Its protein product is CASSPRGGQNNEQFF.

This clone is a singleton in its sample. The V gene is TRBV27, the J gene TRBJ1-5; D is perhaps TRBD1 (6 bases). V was pared by 5 bases and J by 1 base, with 12 bases between. Germline CDR1 is MNHEY and CDR2 is SMNVEV (reference sequence). The CDR3 sequence is 15 residues long. The CDR3 DNA follows: TGTGCCAGCAGTGATTACAGGGCAAGCAATCAGCCCCAGCATTTT. Translation: CASSDYRASNQPQHF.

The rearrangement joins TRBV12-3 or TRBV12-4 to TRBJ2-5, with D maybe TRBD2 (6 bases). CDR3 length: 13 amino acids. V lost 1 base and J lost 7, with 10 bases in between. CDR3 in DNA: TGTGCCAGCAGTTTAGAGGTGGGGGGGACCCAGTACTTC. Translated, it gives CASSLEVGGTQYF.

The V call is TRBV5-1, the J call TRBJ2-1; TRBD2 matches at 11 bases. CDR1 is SGHRS and CDR2 is YFSETQ in the germline V gene. The CDR3 totals 16 residues. The J segment lost 1 base and the V segment lost 4 bases, leaving 4 bases of the junction unmatched. The CDR3 nucleotides read TGCGCCAGCAGCGTTACTAGCGGGAGATCCTACAATGAGCAGTTCTTC. As protein: CASSVTSGRSYNEQFF.

The chain has TRBV7-9 and TRBJ1-1, with D possibly being TRBD1 (5 bases). Trimming removed 5 bases from V and 5 bases from J, with 9 bases in between. This CDR3 has 12 residues. Germline CDR1 is SEHNR and CDR2 is FQNEAQ (reference sequence). CDR3 in amino acids: CASSARGTEAFF. The CDR3 DNA follows: TGTGCCAGCAGCGCACGGGGGACTGAAGCTTTCTTT. Supplemented by reference TRBV7-9 and TRBJ1-1, the full variable domain reads DTGVSQNPRHKITKRGQNVTFRCDPISEHNRLYWYRQTLGQGPEFLTYFQNEAQLEKSRLLSDRFSAERPKGSFSTLEIQRTEQGDSAMYLCASSARGTEAFFGQGTRLTVV.

The sample holds one count of this clone. The chain is built from TRBV2 and TRBJ2-3, with TRBD1 matching over 9 bases. The germline CDR1 and CDR2 sequences are SNHLY and FYNNEI. The CDR3 covers 15 residues. V trimming: 6 bases; J trimming: 4 bases; junction bases outside the gene matches: 8. The CDR3 is CASRVGQGEADTQYF. The CDR3 DNA reads as TGTGCCAGCAGGGTGGGACAGGGAGAGGCAGATACGCAGTATTTT.

The table lists this clone with a count of one. The gene calls are TRBV7-2 and TRBJ2-2; perhaps TRBD1 as D (5 bases). Germline-derived CDR1 and CDR2 are SGHTA and FQGNSA. This CDR3 region has 19 residues. V was cut by 0 bases and J by 1 base, with 18 bases left in between. The chain's CDR3 is CASSLALRQGQLNTGELFF. In DNA, the CDR3 is TGTGCCAGCAGCTTAGCGCTCCGCCAAGGACAACTGAACACCGGGGAGCTGTTTTTT.

The V gene is TRBV2, the J gene TRBJ2-3, with 12 bases aligning to TRBD2. Germline CDR1 is SNHLY and CDR2 is FYNNEI. Trimming removed 8 bases from V and 6 bases from J; junction bases left unmatched: 6. CDR3 length: 14 residues. Here the CDR3 reads CASLTSGRWDTQYF. CDR3 DNA sequence: TGTGCCAGCCTGACTAGCGGGAGATGGGATACGCAGTATTTT.

The chain carries TRBV7-3 and TRBJ2-2; TRBD2 matches 8 bases. After removal of 8 bases from V and 0 bases from J, the junction contained 8 bases not matched to a gene. Germline values: CDR1 SGHTA, CDR2 FQGTGA. The CDR3 runs to 16 residues. The CDR3: CASGAIAGSNTGELFF. Here the CDR3 DNA reads TGTGCCAGCGGCGCGATAGCGGGATCGAACACCGGGGAGCTGTTTTTT. Complete variable domain (other parts from reference TRBV7-3 and TRBJ2-2): GAGVSQTPSNKVTEKGKYVELRCDPISGHTALYWYRQSLGQGPEFLIYFQGTGAADDSGLPNDRFFAVRPEGSVSTLKIQRTERGDSAVYLCASGAIAGSNTGELFFGEGSRLTVL.

V gene TRBV24-1 combines with J gene TRBJ2-2, with TRBD2 matching over 10 bases. Germline CDR1 reads KGHDR; CDR2 reads SFDVKD. Trimming cost V 9 bases and J 0 bases; bases outside gene matches: 6. CDR3 size: 16 residues. The CDR3 DNA reads as TGTGCCACCCCTAGCGGGAGCCAGGCGAACACCGGGGAGCTGTTTTTT. Translated, it gives CATPSGSQANTGELFF.

The chain carries TRBV2 and TRBJ1-6; D possibly corresponds to TRBD1 (5 bases). Germline loops: CDR1 SNHLY, CDR2 FYNNEI. The CDR3 has 16 amino acids. V dropped 3 bases and J dropped 8 bases, with 17 bases sitting between them. In DNA form, the CDR3 reads TGTGCCAGCAGTGATAAAAAGGGGCTAATTGATTCACCCCTCCACTTT. This encodes CASSDKKGLIDSPLHF. Looking up the rest from reference TRBV2 and TRBJ1-6 gives the full variable domain: EPEVTQTPSHQVTQMGQEVILRCVPISNHLYFYWYRQILGQKVEFLVSFYNNEISEKSEIFDDQFSVERPDGSNFTLKIRSTKLEDSAMYFCASSDKKGLIDSPLHFGNGTRLTVT.

The rearrangement uses TRBV5-4 and TRBJ2-3; TRBD2 matches at 7 bases. The CDR3 is 15 amino acids. Germline loops: CDR1 SGHNT, CDR2 YYREEE (reference sequence). The trim removed 4 bases at V and 5 bases at J, leaving 10 bases unmatched. The CDR3 DNA is TGTGCCAGCAGCAGTGCCTCTGGGGGGGGAGATACGCAGTATTTT. It specifies CASSSASGGGDTQYF. Full variable domain (missing parts from reference TRBV5-4 and TRBJ2-3): ETGVTQSPTHLIKTRGQQVTLRCSSQSGHNTVSWYQQALGQGPQFIFQYYREEENGRGNFPPRFSGLQFPNYSSELNVNALELDDSALYLCASSSASGGGDTQYFGPGTRLTVL.

The chain couples TRBV2 to TRBJ1-1; D might be TRBD1 (5 bases). Germline CDR1 SNHLY, CDR2 FYNNEI. CDR3 length equals 14 residues. V lost 6 bases, J lost 1 base, and 12 bases lay in between. CDR3 sequence (DNA): TGTGCCAGCAGAAGACAGCAACCGAACACTGAAGCTTTCTTT. Residues: CASRRQQPNTEAFF. Using reference TRBV2 and TRBJ1-1 for the parts outside the CDR3, the full variable domain is EPEVTQTPSHQVTQMGQEVILRCVPISNHLYFYWYRQILGQKVEFLVSFYNNEISEKSEIFDDQFSVERPDGSNFTLKIRSTKLEDSAMYFCASRRQQPNTEAFFGQGTRLTVV.

This rearrangement joins TRBV24-1 to TRBJ2-1; TRBD2 is a possible D gene (5 bases). The CDR3 covers 13 residues. V shed 0 bases and J shed 10 bases, with 9 bases lying between them. From germline, CDR1 is KGHDR and CDR2 SFDVKD. CDR3 DNA: TGTGCCACCAGTGATTTGGGGAGAAAGGAGCAGTTCTTC. Its translation is CATSDLGRKEQFF.

The table lists this clone with a few counts. The gene calls are TRBV7-2 and TRBJ1-2; TRBD1 aligns across 9 bases. The CDR3 length is 14 residues. Trimming at V came to 5 bases and at J to 4 bases, leaving 5 bases not matched to a gene. Germline V CDR1 and CDR2: SGHTA, FQGNSA. CDR3 nucleotides: TGTGCCAGCAGCCCAGCGGGACAGGGCTATGGCTACACCTTC. As protein: CASSPAGQGYGYTF.

The gene calls are TRBV15 and TRBJ1-3, with D tentatively TRBD1 (6 bases). This CDR3 is built from 16 residues. V dropped 0 bases and J dropped 0 bases, with 9 bases sitting between them. CDR1 and CDR2 from the germline V gene are LNHNV and YYDKDF (reference sequence). For the CDR3, the DNA is TGTGCCACCAGCAGAGATACAGGGCTCTCTGGAAACACCATATATTTT. Protein product: CATSRDTGLSGNTIYF.

The chain recombines TRBV5-1 with TRBJ2-2, with D perhaps TRBD1 (6 bases). Trimming removed 1 base from V and 5 bases from J, with 12 bases in between. CDR1 and CDR2 (germline): SGHRS, YFSETQ. The CDR3 runs 15 residues. CDR3 nucleotides: TGCGCCAGCAGCTTGTTACAGGGAACGACCGGGGAGCTGTTTTTT. Translated, it gives CASSLLQGTTGELFF.

This chain joins TRBV27 and TRBJ1-1; D possibly corresponds to TRBD1 (6 bases). Deletions cut 5 bases from V and 2 bases from J, with 9 bases between. The CDR3 runs to 13 residues. The germline V gene encodes CDR1 MNHEY and CDR2 SMNVEV (reference sequence). The CDR3 loop reads CASSLQGNTEAFF. The CDR3 coding sequence is TGTGCCAGCAGTCTACAGGGCAACACTGAAGCTTTCTTT.

The genes are TRBV28 and TRBJ1-3; 8 bases map to TRBD1. The CDR3 is made up of 17 amino acids. V shed 2 bases and J 2 bases; nucleotides not matched to a gene: 8. Per the germline V gene, CDR1 is MDHEN and CDR2 is SYDVKM. In DNA form, the CDR3 reads TGTGCCAGCAGTTTAGACCTCCGGGACAGGACTGGAAACACCATATATTTT. It translates to CASSLDLRDRTGNTIYF.

This chain joins TRBV6-2 or TRBV6-3 and TRBJ2-7; TRBD2 aligns across 7 bases. Germline V gene data show CDR1 as MNHEY and CDR2 as SVGEGT. The CDR3 runs to 15 residues. V lost 1 base and J lost 2; bases outside the gene matches: 5. The CDR3 nucleotides read TGTGCCAGCAGTTACTTTGCGGGAGTCCCCTACGAGCAGTACTTC. Residues: CASSYFAGVPYEQYF.

This clone has ten or more counts. The genes are TRBV6-2 or TRBV6-3 and TRBJ2-1; 10 nucleotides agree with TRBD1. Losses at the gene ends were 5 bases for V and 12 bases for J; bases not matched to a gene: 4. This CDR3 comprises 12 residues. CDR1 and CDR2 (germline): MNHEY, SVGEGT. The CDR3 DNA reads TGTGCCAGCAGTCAGGGACAGGGGTCGCAGTTCTTC. Residues: CASSQGQGSQFF.

The gene calls are TRBV19 and TRBJ2-2; 7 bases line up with TRBD1. Germline V gene lookup returns CDR1 LNHDA and CDR2 SQIVND (reference sequence). V dropped 9 bases and J dropped 4; count of bases not matched to a gene: 8. This CDR3 is built from 14 residues. CDR3 amino acids: CASHSRGRTGELFF. The CDR3 DNA sequence: TGTGCCAGCCATTCGAGGGGGCGCACCGGGGAGCTGTTTTTT. Together with reference TRBV19 and TRBJ2-2, the CDR3 gives the full variable domain: DGGITQSPKYLFRKEGQNVTLSCEQNLNHDAMYWYRQDPGQGLRLIYYSQIVNDFQKGDIAEGYSVSREKKESFPLTVTSAQKNPTAFYLCASHSRGRTGELFFGEGSRLTVL.

V usage is TRBV25-1 and J usage is TRBJ1-5; D is unresolved. Germline-derived CDR1 and CDR2 are MGHDK and SYGVNS. The CDR3 has 11 residues. V was pared by 7 bases and J by 6 bases, with 7 bases between. The DNA for the CDR3 is TGTGCCAGCACCTATGGTCAGCCCCAGCATTTT. Translated: CASTYGQPQHF.

For the CDR3, the DNA is TGTGCCAGCACCAAGCGGCAGGGGTATGGCTACACCTTC. It specifies CASTKRQGYGYTF. V usage is TRBV7-2 and J usage is TRBJ1-2; maybe TRBD1 (6 bases). Germline loops: CDR1 SGHTA, CDR2 FQGNSA. The V gene lost 7 bases and the J gene lost 5 bases, with 14 bases spanning the gap. This CDR3 has 13 residues.

This clone was seen a handful of times. The chain is built from TRBV20-1 and TRBJ1-5; weak D call: TRBD1 (5 bases). V lost 3 bases and J 5 bases, leaving 8 bases between the germline ends. This CDR3 has 12 residues. CDR1 DFQATT and CDR2 SNEGSKA come from the germline V gene (reference sequence). The CDR3 loop reads CSASPGDQPQHF. The CDR3 coding sequence is TGCAGTGCTAGTCCGGGGGATCAGCCCCAGCATTTT.

The V gene is TRBV2, the J gene TRBJ2-7; 9 bases are a match to TRBD1. Germline lookup yields CDR1 SNHLY and CDR2 FYNNEI. J gave up 4 bases and V 7 bases, and 8 bases lay outside the gene matches. CDR3 size: 14 residues. The CDR3 loop is CASTPRQGGYEQYF. The CDR3, as DNA: TGTGCCAGCACACCCCGACAGGGGGGTTACGAGCAGTACTTC.